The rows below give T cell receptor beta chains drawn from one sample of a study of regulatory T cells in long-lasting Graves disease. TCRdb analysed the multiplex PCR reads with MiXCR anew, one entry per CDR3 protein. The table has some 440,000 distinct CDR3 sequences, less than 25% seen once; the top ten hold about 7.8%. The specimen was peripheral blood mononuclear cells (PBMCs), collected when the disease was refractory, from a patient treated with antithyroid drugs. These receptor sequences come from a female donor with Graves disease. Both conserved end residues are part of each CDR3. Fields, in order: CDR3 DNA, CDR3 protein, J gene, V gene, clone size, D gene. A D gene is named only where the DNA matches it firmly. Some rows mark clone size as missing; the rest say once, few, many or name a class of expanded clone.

DNA: TGTGCCAGCAGGAGTGACAGGTCTAGCACTGAAGCTTTCTTT
CDR3: CASRSDRSSTEAFF
J: TRBJ1-1
V: TRBV7-8
size: few
D: -

DNA: TGTGCCAGCAGCCTCGGGACTAGCGGGGGCCAAGAGACCCAGTACTTC
CDR3: CASSLGTSGGQETQYF
J: TRBJ2-5
V: TRBV28
size: many
D: TRBD2

DNA: TGTGCCAGCACCCCCTTCCCGGGCCACCGGGACTATGGCTACACCTTC
CDR3: CASTPFPGHRDYGYTF
J: TRBJ1-2
V: TRBV28
size: many
D: -

DNA: TGTGCCAGCAGTACAGCGGGAGGCTTTTACGAGCAGTACTTC
CDR3: CASSTAGGFYEQYF
J: TRBJ2-7
V: TRBV2
size: many
D: TRBD2

DNA: TGCAGTGCTAGTTCTCCCCCGGAGTTAGCGCCCTATGGCTACACCTTC
CDR3: CSASSPPELAPYGYTF
J: TRBJ1-2
V: TRBV20-1
size: few
D: -

DNA: TGTGCCAGCAGCCCCAGGGTTGGAAAGACCCAGTACTTC
CDR3: CASSPRVGKTQYF
J: TRBJ2-5
V: TRBV7-2
size: many
D: -

DNA: TGCGCCAGCAGCTGGGGGACTAGCGGGACCTACGAGCAGTACTTC
CDR3: CASSWGTSGTYEQYF
J: TRBJ2-7
V: TRBV5-4
size: many
D: TRBD2

DNA: TGCAGTGCTAGCGAGACTAGCGGGAGAGGGGGGGGAGAGACCCAGTACTTC
CDR3: CSASETSGRGGGETQYF
J: TRBJ2-5
V: TRBV20-1
size: -
D: TRBD2

DNA: TGCGCCAGCAGATCGGGGGGCGTTACTGAAGCTTTCTTT
CDR3: CASRSGGVTEAFF
J: TRBJ1-1
V: TRBV5-1
size: -
D: -

DNA: TGTGCCAGCAGTTACGCGGGGGACAATCAGCCCCAGCATTTT
CDR3: CASSYAGDNQPQHF
J: TRBJ1-5
V: TRBV6-5
size: -
D: -

DNA: TGTGCCAGCAGCTTGGCGTACGGGTCCTACGAGCAGTACTTC
CDR3: CASSLAYGSYEQYF
J: TRBJ2-7
V: TRBV5-5
size: few
D: -

DNA: TGCAGTGCCCCTCCCCTGAGGACAGATACGCAGTATTTT
CDR3: CSAPPLRTDTQYF
J: TRBJ2-3
V: TRBV20-1
size: -
D: -

DNA: TGTGCCAGCAGCCAGGGAAGTTCCGAGCAGTACTTC
CDR3: CASSQGSSEQYF
J: TRBJ2-7
V: TRBV7-9
size: many
D: -

DNA: TGTGCCAGCAGTTACAAGACTGAAGCTTTCTTT
CDR3: CASSYKTEAFF
J: TRBJ1-1
V: TRBV6-2/TRBV6-3
size: few
D: -

DNA: TGTGCCAGCAGTCCTAAGACAGGTGCTGGGGCCAACGTCCTGACTTTC
CDR3: CASSPKTGAGANVLTF
J: TRBJ2-6
V: TRBV7-2
size: many
D: -

DNA: TGCAGTGCTAGTGATGCTGCTAGCGGCCCCTACGAGCAGTACTTC
CDR3: CSASDAASGPYEQYF
J: TRBJ2-7
V: TRBV20-1
size: many
D: TRBD2

DNA: TGCGCCAGCAGTTCGACAGGGGGGATCTCCTACGAGCAGTACTTC
CDR3: CASSSTGGISYEQYF
J: TRBJ2-7
V: TRBV5-1
size: -
D: TRBD1

DNA: TGCAGCGTCGCCGGGGGAACCTACGAGCAGTACTTC
CDR3: CSVAGGTYEQYF
J: TRBJ2-7
V: TRBV29-1
size: many
D: -

DNA: TGCAGTGCTAGACCCGATGGCTACACCTTC
CDR3: CSARPDGYTF
J: TRBJ1-2
V: TRBV20-1
size: few
D: -

DNA: TGTGCCAGCAGCTTAAGGCCAGGCGACTCTTCCGAGCAGTACTTC
CDR3: CASSLRPGDSSEQYF
J: TRBJ2-7
V: TRBV11-2
size: many
D: -

DNA: TGTGCCACCAGTGATTGGTCTAGCGGAACCTACGAGCAGTACTTC
CDR3: CATSDWSSGTYEQYF
J: TRBJ2-7
V: TRBV24-1
size: few
D: TRBD2

DNA: TGTGCCAGCAGCCAGACTAGCGGGAGGGCTTCGGAGACCCAGTACTTC
CDR3: CASSQTSGRASETQYF
J: TRBJ2-5
V: TRBV3-1
size: many
D: TRBD2